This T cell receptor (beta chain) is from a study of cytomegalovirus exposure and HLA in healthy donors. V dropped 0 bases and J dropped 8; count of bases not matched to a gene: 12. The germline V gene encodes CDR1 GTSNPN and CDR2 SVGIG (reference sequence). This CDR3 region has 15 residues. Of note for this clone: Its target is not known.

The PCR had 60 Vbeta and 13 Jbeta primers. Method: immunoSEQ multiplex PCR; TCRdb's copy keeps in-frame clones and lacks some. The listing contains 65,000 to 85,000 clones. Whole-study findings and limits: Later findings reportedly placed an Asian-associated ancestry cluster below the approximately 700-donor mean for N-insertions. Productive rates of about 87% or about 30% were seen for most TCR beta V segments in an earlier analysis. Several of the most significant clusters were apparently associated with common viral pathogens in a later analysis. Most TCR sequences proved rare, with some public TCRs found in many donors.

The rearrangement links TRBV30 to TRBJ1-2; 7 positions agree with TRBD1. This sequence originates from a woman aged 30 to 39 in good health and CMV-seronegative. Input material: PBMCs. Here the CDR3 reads CAWSVFVVGGVGYTF. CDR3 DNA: TGTGCCTGGAGTGTTTTCGTTGTAGGGGGCGTAGGCTACACCTTC.